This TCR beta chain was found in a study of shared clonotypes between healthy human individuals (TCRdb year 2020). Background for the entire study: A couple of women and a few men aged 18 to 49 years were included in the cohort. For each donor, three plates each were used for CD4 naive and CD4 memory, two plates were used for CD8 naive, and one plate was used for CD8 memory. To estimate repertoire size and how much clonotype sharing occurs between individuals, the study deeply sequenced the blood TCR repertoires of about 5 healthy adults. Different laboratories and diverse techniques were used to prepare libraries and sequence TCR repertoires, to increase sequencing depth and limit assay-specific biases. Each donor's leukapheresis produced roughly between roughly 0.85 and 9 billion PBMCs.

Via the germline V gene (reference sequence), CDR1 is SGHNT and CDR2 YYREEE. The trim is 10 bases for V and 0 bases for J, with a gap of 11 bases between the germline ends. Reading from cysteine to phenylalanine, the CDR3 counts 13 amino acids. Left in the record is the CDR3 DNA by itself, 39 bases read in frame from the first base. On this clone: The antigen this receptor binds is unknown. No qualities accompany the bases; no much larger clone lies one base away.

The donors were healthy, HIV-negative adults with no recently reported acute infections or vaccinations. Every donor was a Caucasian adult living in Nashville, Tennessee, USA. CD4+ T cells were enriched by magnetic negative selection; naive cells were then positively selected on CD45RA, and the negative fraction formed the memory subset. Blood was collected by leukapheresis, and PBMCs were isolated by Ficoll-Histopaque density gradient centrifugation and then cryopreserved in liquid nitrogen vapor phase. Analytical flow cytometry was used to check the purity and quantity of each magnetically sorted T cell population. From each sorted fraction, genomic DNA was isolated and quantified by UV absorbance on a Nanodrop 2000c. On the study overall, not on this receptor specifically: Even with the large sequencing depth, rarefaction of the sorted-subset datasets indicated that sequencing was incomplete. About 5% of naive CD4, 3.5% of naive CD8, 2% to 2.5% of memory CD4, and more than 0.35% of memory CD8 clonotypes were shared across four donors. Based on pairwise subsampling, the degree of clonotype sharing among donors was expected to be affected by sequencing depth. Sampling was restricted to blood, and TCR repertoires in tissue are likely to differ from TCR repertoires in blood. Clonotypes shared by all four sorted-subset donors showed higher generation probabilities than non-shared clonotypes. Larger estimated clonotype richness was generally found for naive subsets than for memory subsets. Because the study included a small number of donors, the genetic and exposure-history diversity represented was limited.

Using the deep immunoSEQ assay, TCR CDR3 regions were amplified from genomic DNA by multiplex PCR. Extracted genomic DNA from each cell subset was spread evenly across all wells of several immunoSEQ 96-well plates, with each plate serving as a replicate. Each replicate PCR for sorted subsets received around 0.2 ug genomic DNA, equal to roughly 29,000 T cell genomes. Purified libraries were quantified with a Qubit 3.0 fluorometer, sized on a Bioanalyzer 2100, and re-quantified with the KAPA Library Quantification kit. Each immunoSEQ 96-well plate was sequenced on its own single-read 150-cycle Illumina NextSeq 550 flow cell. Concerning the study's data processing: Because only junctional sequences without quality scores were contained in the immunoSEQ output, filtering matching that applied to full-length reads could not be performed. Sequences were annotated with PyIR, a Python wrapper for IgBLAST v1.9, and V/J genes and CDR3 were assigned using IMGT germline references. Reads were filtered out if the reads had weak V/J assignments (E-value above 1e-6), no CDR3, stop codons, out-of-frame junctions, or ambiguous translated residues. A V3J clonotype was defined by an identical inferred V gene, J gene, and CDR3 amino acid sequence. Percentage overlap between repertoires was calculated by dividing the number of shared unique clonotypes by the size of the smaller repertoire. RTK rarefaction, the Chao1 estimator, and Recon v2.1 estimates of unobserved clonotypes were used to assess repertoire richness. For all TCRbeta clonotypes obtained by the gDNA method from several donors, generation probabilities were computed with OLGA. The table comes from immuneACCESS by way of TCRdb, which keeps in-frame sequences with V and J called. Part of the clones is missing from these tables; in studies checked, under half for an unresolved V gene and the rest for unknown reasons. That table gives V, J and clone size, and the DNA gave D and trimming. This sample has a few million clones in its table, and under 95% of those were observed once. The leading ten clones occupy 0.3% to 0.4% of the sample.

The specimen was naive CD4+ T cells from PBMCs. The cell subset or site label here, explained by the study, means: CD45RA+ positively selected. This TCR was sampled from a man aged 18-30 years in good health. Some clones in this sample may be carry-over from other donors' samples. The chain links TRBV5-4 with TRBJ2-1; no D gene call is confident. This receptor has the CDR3 CAGHRDSYNEQFF. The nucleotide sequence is TGTGCCGGGCACAGAGACTCCTACAATGAGCAGTTCTTC.